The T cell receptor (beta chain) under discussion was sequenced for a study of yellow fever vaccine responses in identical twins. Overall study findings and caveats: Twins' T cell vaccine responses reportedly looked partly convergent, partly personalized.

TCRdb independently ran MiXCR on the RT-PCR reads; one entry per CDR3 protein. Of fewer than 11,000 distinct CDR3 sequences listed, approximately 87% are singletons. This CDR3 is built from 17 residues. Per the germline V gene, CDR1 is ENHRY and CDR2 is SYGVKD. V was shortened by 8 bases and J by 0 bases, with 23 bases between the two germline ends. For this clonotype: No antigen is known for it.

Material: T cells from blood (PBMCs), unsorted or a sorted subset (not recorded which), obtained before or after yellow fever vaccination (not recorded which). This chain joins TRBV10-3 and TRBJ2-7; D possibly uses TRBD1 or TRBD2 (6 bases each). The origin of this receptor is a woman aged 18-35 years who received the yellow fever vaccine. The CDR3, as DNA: TGTGCCATCGGTCGGGTTATTGGGGGGCAAAGCTCCTACGAGCAGTACTTC. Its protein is CAIGRVIGGQSSYEQYF.